Presented here are 18 T cell receptor beta chains from one specimen sequenced in a study of PD-L1 blockade in urothelial cancer. The repertoire was sequenced with immunoSEQ multiplex PCR; TCRdb's copy has only in-frame clones and lacks some. Counted here are tens of thousands of clones, over 75% occurring once; the ten biggest clones make up approximately 1.8%. Regarding time point: peripheral blood 6 weeks after treatment start. This sample comprised PBMCs, obtained around atezolizumab (anti-PD-L1) treatment. These receptors were taken from a man over 45 with urothelial cancer.

CDR3 coding DNA: TGTGCCAGCAGCCTTATGGGGCGGGGCCAAGAGACCCAGTACTTC. Protein sequence: CASSLMGRGQETQYF. This chain connects TRBV5-6 to TRBJ2-5; TRBD2 might be the D (6 bases). V shed 4 bases and J shed 1 base, with 14 bases lying between them. This CDR3 region has 15 residues. The V gene's germline CDR1 is SGHDT and CDR2 YYEEEE.

This chain connects TRBV6-5 to TRBJ2-3; tentatively, D is TRBD2 (5 bases). This CDR3 spans 13 amino acids. V lost 2 bases, J lost 7 bases, and 10 bases lay in between. Germline CDR1 is MNHEY and CDR2 is SVGAGI. CDR3 sequence (DNA): TGTGCCAGCAGTTACACGGGGATTCATACGCAGTATTTT. This sequence encodes CASSYTGIHTQYF.

The V gene is TRBV7-9, the J gene TRBJ1-5, with TRBD1 matching 7 bases. V was clipped by 5 bases and J by 7 bases; unmatched bases: 8. The CDR3 extends over 14 amino acids. Germline CDR1 is SEHNR and CDR2 is FQNEAQ (reference sequence). CDR3 sequence (DNA): TGTGCCAGCAGCGATACAGGGGCGCACCAGCCCCAGCATTTT. It encodes CASSDTGAHQPQHF.

The rearrangement uses TRBV4-2 and TRBJ1-4; 7 positions agree with TRBD1. CDR3 length equals 16 residues. The J segment lost 6 bases and the V segment lost 1 base, leaving 8 bases of the junction unmatched. Germline loops: CDR1 LGHNA, CDR2 YNFKEQ. CDR3 loop: CASSQVLEGADEKLFF. The CDR3 nucleotides are TGTGCCAGCAGCCAAGTTCTGGAGGGGGCAGATGAAAAACTGTTTTTT.

The chain combines TRBV7-2 with TRBJ2-7, with D hard to call. The CDR3 totals 15 residues. V was cut by 2 bases and J by 0 bases, with 11 bases left in between. Germline CDR1 reads SGHTA; CDR2 reads FQGNSA. As DNA, the CDR3 is TGTGCCAGCAGCTTATTCACGGGTAGCTCCTACGAGCAGTACTTC. Translating it yields CASSLFTGSSYEQYF.

This chain connects TRBV7-2 to TRBJ1-5, with 12 bases aligning to TRBD1. The V segment lost 3 bases and the J segment 6 bases; nucleotides outside the gene matches: 6. The CDR3 length is 16 residues. Germline V gives CDR1 SGHTA, CDR2 FQGNSA. The CDR3 reads CASSFGTGGAGQPQHF. Written as DNA, the CDR3 is TGTGCCAGCAGCTTCGGGACAGGGGGCGCGGGTCAGCCCCAGCATTTT. Filled out from reference TRBV7-2 and TRBJ1-5, the complete variable domain reads GAGVSQSPSNKVTEKGKDVELRCDPISGHTALYWYRQSLGQGLEFLIYFQGNSAPDKSGLPSDRFSAERTGGSVSTLTIQRTQQEDSAVYLCASSFGTGGAGQPQHFGDGTRLSIL.

The V gene is TRBV6-6, the J gene TRBJ2-7; 11 positions agree with TRBD2. Germline V gene data show CDR1 as MNHNY and CDR2 as SVGAGI (reference sequence). The CDR3 spans 15 residues. V lost 5 bases to trimming and J lost 7 bases; unmatched junction nucleotides: 10. The CDR3 sequence is CASSPRLAGSQEQYF. CDR3 in DNA: TGTGCCAGCAGTCCCAGACTAGCGGGGTCACAGGAGCAGTACTTC.

J is TRBJ1-5 and V is TRBV6-5; no firm D call. V dropped 6 bases and J dropped 1 base, with 13 bases sitting between them. The germline V gene encodes CDR1 MNHEY and CDR2 SVGAGI. This CDR3 spans 15 amino acids. CDR3 coding DNA: TGTGCCAGCAGCCGCGAATCCGGGAGCAATCAGCCCCAGCATTTT. Protein sequence: CASSRESGSNQPQHF.

The gene calls are TRBV13 and TRBJ2-3; 10 positions match TRBD2. This CDR3 has 16 residues. Germline trimming cut 3 bases from V and 6 bases from J; bases unmatched to any gene: 9. Germline assignment: CDR1 PRHDT and CDR2 FYEKMQ (reference sequence). The CDR3 loop is CASSLGLAGEDDTQYF. The CDR3 nucleotides are TGTGCCAGCAGCTTGGGGCTAGCGGGAGAAGACGATACGCAGTATTTT.

V usage is TRBV19 and J usage is TRBJ2-2; TRBD2 aligns across 8 bases. CDR3 length: 16 residues. Germline V gives CDR1 LNHDA, CDR2 SQIVND (reference sequence). With 6 bases clipped from V and 0 bases from J, the junction kept 6 bases outside the gene matches. CDR3 loop: CASSPSAGANTGELFF. CDR3 bases: TGTGCCAGTAGCCCTTCAGCGGGGGCGAACACCGGGGAGCTGTTTTTT.

The CDR3: CASSTGSVGNIQYF. The CDR3 nucleotides are TGTGCCAGCAGTACAGGGTCGGTTGGCAACATTCAGTACTTC. The rearrangement joins TRBV6-5 to TRBJ2-4; possible D gene TRBD1, 6 bases. This CDR3 contains 14 residues. V lost 5 bases and J lost 7, with 15 bases in between. The V gene's germline CDR1 is MNHEY and CDR2 SVGAGI.

V usage is TRBV28 and J usage is TRBJ2-3; 11 nucleotides line up with TRBD2. The CDR3 consists of 18 residues. V gave up 4 bases and J gave up 2 bases; unmatched junction bases: 11. Germline CDR1 reads MDHEN; CDR2 reads SYDVKM. CDR3: CASSSPFSLAGDTDTQYF. The CDR3 coding sequence is TGTGCCAGCAGTTCCCCCTTCTCACTAGCGGGAGACACAGATACGCAGTATTTT.

The gene calls are TRBV6-1 and TRBJ1-1, with 7 bases aligning to TRBD1. Trimming cost V 7 bases and J 6 bases; bases outside gene matches: 8. This CDR3 has 13 amino acids. Per the germline V gene, CDR1 is MNHNS and CDR2 is SASEGT. The CDR3 DNA follows: TGTGCCAGCACGGGGACAGCGGTGGCTGAAGCTTTCTTT. It translates to CASTGTAVAEAFF.

The genes are TRBV19 and TRBJ2-1; a weak D match, TRBD1 (5 bases). The CDR3 contains 16 residues. Germline V gene sequence: CDR1 LNHDA, CDR2 SQIVND (reference sequence). Trimming shortened V by 9 bases and J by 10 bases, and 28 bases separated the two germline ends. CDR3 sequence: CARHDRTLTQCGEQFF. CDR3 nucleotides: TGTGCCAGACATGACCGGACACTTACACAGTGTGGGGAGCAGTTCTTC.

The chain is built from TRBV28 and TRBJ2-1; 8 positions agree with TRBD1. V gave up 2 bases and J gave up 8 bases; unmatched junction bases: 11. This CDR3 region has 16 residues. The germline V gene has CDR1 MDHEN and CDR2 SYDVKM. CDR3 residues: CASSLSWPDRVDEQFF. The CDR3 region has the DNA TGTGCCAGCAGTTTAAGCTGGCCGGACAGGGTGGATGAGCAGTTCTTC.

The rearrangement joins TRBV11-2 to TRBJ1-4, with TRBD1 matching 7 bases. The CDR3 is made up of 15 amino acids. The germline V gene has CDR1 SGHAT and CDR2 FQNNGV. After removal of 5 bases from V and 3 bases from J, the junction contained 6 bases not matched to a gene. CDR3 sequence: CASSQGTVPNEKLFF. The CDR3 DNA sequence: TGTGCCAGCAGCCAAGGGACAGTGCCTAATGAAAAACTGTTTTTT.

This chain connects TRBV7-6 to TRBJ1-1; D unresolved. CDR3 length: 13 residues. CDR1 and CDR2 (germline): SGHVS, FNYEAQ. Trimming cost V 0 bases and J 4 bases, with 6 bases left between them. CDR3 nucleotide sequence: TGTGCCAGCAGCTTAGCGGACTTCACTGAAGCTTTCTTT. It specifies CASSLADFTEAFF.

The V and J genes are TRBV7-9 and TRBJ1-5, with D possibly TRBD1 on 5 matching bases. The germline V and J ends were trimmed by 5 bases and 1 base, with 12 bases remaining between them. Germline V gene data show CDR1 as SEHNR and CDR2 as FQNEAQ (reference sequence). This CDR3 comprises 15 residues. For the CDR3, the DNA is TGTGCCAGCAGCCCGGCTGGGGGGAGCAATCAGCCCCAGCATTTT. Its translation is CASSPAGGSNQPQHF.